This is a list of T cell receptor beta chains from one sample in a study of blood T cells in healthy people across ages. TCRdb redid the calling of the 5' RACE reads with MiXCR, one entry per CDR3 protein. The repertoire consists of 550,000 to 750,000 distinct CDR3 sequences, with roughly 20% occurring once and the leading ten covering 3% to 4%. The sample consisted of blood. All receptors come from a man between 65 and 79 years old in good health. CDR3s include the opening cysteine and the closing phenylalanine or tryptophan. D genes are given only for firm matches. Rows give clone size only sometimes, using once, few, many, or a class for an expanded clone.

TGTGCCAGCAGTTTATGGGAGCGGGGGAGGTATGAGCAGTTCTTC CASSLWERGRYEQFF TRBJ2-1 TRBV28 TRBD2 few
TGTGCCAGCAGCTTAGCGGAAGTCGCACAAGAGACCCAGTACTTC CASSLAEVAQETQYF TRBJ2-5 TRBV7-9 . few
TGTGCCAGCAGCCAGTCAACGGGAGGCACAGATACGCAGTATTTT CASSQSTGGTDTQYF TRBJ2-3 TRBV4-2 . few
TGTGCCACCAGTGATGCCACAGGGGGAGCTAACTATGGCTACACCTTC CATSDATGGANYGYTF TRBJ1-2 TRBV24-1 TRBD1 many
TGTGCCAGCAGCAAATCTAGGCGTCCCTCCTACAATGAGCAGTTCTTC CASSKSRRPSYNEQFF TRBJ2-1 TRBV21-1 . many
TGCAGTGCTAGTCGGGAACCAGGACTAGCGGGAGTTGATGAGCAGTTCTTC CSASREPGLAGVDEQFF TRBJ2-1 TRBV20-1 TRBD2 .
TGTGCCAGCAGCCAAGTCAAGGACGAGCAGTACTTC CASSQVKDEQYF TRBJ2-7 TRBV3-1 . many
TGTGCCAGCAGCGGGACTAGCGGGGCCCCCGGGGAGCTGTTTTTT CASSGTSGAPGELFF TRBJ2-2 TRBV2 TRBD2 .
TGTGCTAGTGGTTTGGGGACACGCTCCAGCGAAAAACTGTTTTTT CASGLGTRSSEKLFF TRBJ1-4 TRBV12-5 . .
TGTGCCAGCAGCTTAGATGGACTAGCGACAGATACGCAGTATTTT CASSLDGLATDTQYF TRBJ2-3 TRBV7-2 TRBD2 once
TGTGCCAGCAGCGGGTGGGACAGTAAAGAGACCCAGTACTTC CASSGWDSKETQYF TRBJ2-5 TRBV5-6 TRBD1 few
TGCAGTGCCCTCCCTGGTGGAGAGACCCAGTACTTC CSALPGGETQYF TRBJ2-5 TRBV20-1 . few
TGTGCCAGCAGCCAAGCAGGGTTGGATTCACCCCTCCACTTT CASSQAGLDSPLHF TRBJ1-6 TRBV3-1 . .
TGCGCCAGCAGCCAAGAACCGACAGGGGAATCAAGGAATGAAAAACTGTTTTTT CASSQEPTGESRNEKLFF TRBJ1-4 TRBV4-1 TRBD1 few
TGTGCCAGCAGCTCTCTCCCCGAAGATACGCAGTATTTT CASSSLPEDTQYF TRBJ2-3 TRBV7-6 . .
TGTGCCAGCAGGGGTAGCGGGGACAGCTCCTACAATGAGCAGTTCTTC CASRGSGDSSYNEQFF TRBJ2-1 TRBV28 . .